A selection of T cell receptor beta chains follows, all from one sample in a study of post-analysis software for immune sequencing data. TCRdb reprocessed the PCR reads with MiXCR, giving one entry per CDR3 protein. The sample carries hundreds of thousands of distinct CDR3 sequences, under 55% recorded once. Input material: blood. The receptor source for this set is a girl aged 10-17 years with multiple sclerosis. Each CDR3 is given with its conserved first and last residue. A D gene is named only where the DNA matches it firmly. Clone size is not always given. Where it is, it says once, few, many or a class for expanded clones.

CASSRGIGGSEVETQYF	TGTGCCAGCAGCCGCGGGATCGGGGGTTCGGAAGTGGAGACCCAGTACTTC	NA	TRBJ2-5	NA	TRBV27
CATSREDEQYF	TGTGCCACCAGCAGAGAGGACGAGCAGTACTTC	NA	TRBJ2-7	NA	TRBV15
CASSQDLAGQVENTQYF	TGCGCCAGCAGCCAAGATTTGGCGGGACAGGTTGAGAATACGCAGTATTTT	TRBD1	TRBJ2-3	few	TRBV4-1
CASKTGGSNEQYF	TGTGCCAGCAAGACCGGCGGGAGCAACGAGCAGTACTTC	TRBD2	TRBJ2-7	many	TRBV6-5
CATSDPGGRYEQYF	TGTGCCACCAGTGACCCCGGGGGACGCTACGAGCAGTACTTC	NA	TRBJ2-7	few	TRBV24-1
CASSQDLRTSGRIGSADTQYF	TGCGCCAGCAGCCAAGATCTGAGGACTAGCGGGAGAATTGGTAGCGCAGATACGCAGTATTTT	TRBD2	TRBJ2-3	few	TRBV4-1
CASSLSPGTKNIQYF	TGTGCCAGCAGTTTATCTCCGGGAACCAAAAACATTCAGTACTTC	NA	TRBJ2-4	few	TRBV28
CASSTRLAGVNEQFF	TGTGCCAGCAGTACCCGACTAGCGGGAGTCAATGAGCAGTTCTTC	TRBD2	TRBJ2-1	few	TRBV12-3/TRBV12-4
CASSLGPAGYNEQFF	TGCGCCAGCAGCTTGGGACCAGCGGGGTACAATGAGCAGTTCTTC	TRBD2	TRBJ2-1	NA	TRBV5-1
CSARDRGQGYTF	TGCAGTGCTAGAGACCGCGGACAGGGCTACACCTTC	NA	TRBJ1-2	NA	TRBV20-1
CASSEDTGYTF	TGTGCCAGCAGTGAGGACACTGGCTACACCTTC	NA	TRBJ1-2	few	TRBV6-6
CSARDGNSNQPQHF	TGCAGTGCTAGAGACGGCAATAGCAATCAGCCCCAGCATTTT	NA	TRBJ1-5	NA	TRBV20-1
CSVAGTGYGYTF	TGCAGCGTGGCCGGGACAGGCTATGGCTACACCTTC	TRBD1	TRBJ1-2	few	TRBV29-1
CASSVAGNSNQPQHF	TGTGCCAGCAGCGTAGCGGGGAATAGCAATCAGCCCCAGCATTTT	NA	TRBJ1-5	few	TRBV9
CASSLDRDTGSTYEQFF	TGCGCCAGCAGCCTGGATCGGGACACTGGGTCAACCTACGAGCAGTTCTTC	NA	TRBJ2-1	NA	TRBV4-1
CASSLQANEAFF	TGTGCCAGCAGTTTACAGGCGAATGAAGCTTTCTTT	NA	TRBJ1-1	few	TRBV12-3/TRBV12-4
CASTLSGEVYEQYF	TGTGCCAGCACCTTAAGCGGAGAGGTGTACGAGCAGTACTTC	NA	TRBJ2-7	few	TRBV12-3/TRBV12-4
CASSPTGQGTHEQYF	TGTGCCAGCAGTCCCACGGGACAGGGTACCCACGAGCAGTACTTC	TRBD1	TRBJ2-7	few	TRBV6-5
CASSSGQGLQETQYF	TGTGCCAGCAGTTCCGGACAGGGCTTACAAGAGACCCAGTACTTC	TRBD1	TRBJ2-5	NA	TRBV27
CSARDSGRASYNEQFF	TGCAGTGCTAGGGACAGCGGGAGGGCCTCTTACAATGAGCAGTTCTTC	TRBD2	TRBJ2-1	few	TRBV20-1
CASSTPTDYGYTF	TGTGCCAGCAGTACCCCGACAGACTATGGCTACACCTTC	NA	TRBJ1-2	NA	TRBV6-1
CASSLVSSGSKEQFF	TGTGCCAGCAGCTTGGTGTCTAGCGGGAGTAAGGAGCAGTTCTTC	TRBD2	TRBJ2-1	NA	TRBV5-6
CASSTGLFYEQYF	TGTGCCTCATCCACGGGGCTATTTTACGAGCAGTACTTC	NA	TRBJ2-7	NA	TRBV25-1
CASSYRTGSNEQFF	TGTGCCAGCAGTTACCGGACAGGGAGTAATGAGCAGTTCTTC	TRBD1	TRBJ2-1	NA	TRBV27